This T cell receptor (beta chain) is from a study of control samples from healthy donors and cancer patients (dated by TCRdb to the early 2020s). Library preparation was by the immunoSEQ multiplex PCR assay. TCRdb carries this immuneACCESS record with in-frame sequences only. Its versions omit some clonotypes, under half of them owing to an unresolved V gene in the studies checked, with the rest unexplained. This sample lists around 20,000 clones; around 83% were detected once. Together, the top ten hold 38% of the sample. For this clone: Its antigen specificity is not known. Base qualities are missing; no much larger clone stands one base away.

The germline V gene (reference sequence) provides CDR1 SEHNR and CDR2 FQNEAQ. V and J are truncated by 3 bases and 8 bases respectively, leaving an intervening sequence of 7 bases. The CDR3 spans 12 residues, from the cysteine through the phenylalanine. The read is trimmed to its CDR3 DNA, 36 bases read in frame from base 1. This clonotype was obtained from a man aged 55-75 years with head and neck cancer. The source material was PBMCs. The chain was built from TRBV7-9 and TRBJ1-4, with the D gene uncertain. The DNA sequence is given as TGTGCCAGCAGCTTGGTCGGGGAAAAACTGTTTTTT. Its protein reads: CASSLVGEKLFF. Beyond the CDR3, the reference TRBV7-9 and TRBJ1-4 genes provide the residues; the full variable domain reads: DTGVSQNPRHKITKRGQNVTFRCDPISEHNRLYWYRQTLGQGPEFLTYFQNEAQLEKSRLLSDRFSAERPKGSFSTLEIQRTEQGDSAMYLCASSLVGEKLFFGSGTQLSVL.